These 26 T cell receptor beta chains were sequenced from one sample in a study of T cell responses to AZD1222 COVID-19 vaccine. Generated by immunoSEQ multiplex PCR, the TCRdb table keeps only in-frame clones and is missing some. In the table there are around 150,000 clones, 84% of which are singletons. The material was peripheral blood, obtained on day 0 of AZD1222 vaccination. Receptors originate from an adult in good health.

V usage is TRBV5-1 and J usage is TRBJ2-5; D gene uncertain. The CDR3 loop spans 14 amino acids. Germline V gives CDR1 SGHRS, CDR2 YFSETQ. V shed 7 bases and J shed 5 bases, with 18 bases lying between them. The CDR3 DNA reads as TGCGCCAGCGGCCTCGGGCTTGTTGGGGAGACCCAGTACTTC. This sequence encodes CASGLGLVGETQYF.

The DNA for the CDR3 is TGCGCCAGCACCGTGCAGTTCATTGGAGGGGGGACTGAAGCTTTCTTT. The encoded protein is CASTVQFIGGGTEAFF. J is TRBJ1-1 and V is TRBV5-1; the D gene is possibly TRBD1 (6 bases). From germline, CDR1 is SGHRS and CDR2 YFSETQ. Trimming left V 6 bases short and J 5 bases short, with 23 bases between. The CDR3 is 16 amino acids.

This clone has a handful of counts. The chain employs TRBV2 and TRBJ2-2; 7 bases match TRBD1. The V gene's germline CDR1 is SNHLY and CDR2 FYNNEI. With V trimmed by 10 bases and J by 0 bases, 8 bases remained unmatched. The CDR3 is made up of 15 amino acids. The CDR3 protein is CAITGALANTGELFF. The CDR3 bases are TGTGCCATCACAGGGGCGTTAGCGAACACCGGGGAGCTGTTTTTT.

V usage is TRBV6-5 and J usage is TRBJ1-2; D ambiguous. V shed 2 bases and J shed 0 bases, with 10 bases lying between them. The germline gives CDR1 MNHEY, CDR2 SVGAGI. There are 15 residues in the CDR3. The CDR3 reads CASSYRSPANYGYTF. The CDR3, as DNA: TGTGCCAGCAGTTACAGATCGCCAGCTAACTATGGCTACACCTTC.

The genes are TRBV28 and TRBJ2-4; unclear D gene. CDR1 is MDHEN and CDR2 is SYDVKM in the germline V gene. The CDR3 loop spans 14 amino acids. V was pared by 5 bases and J by 1 base, with 9 bases between. The CDR3, as DNA: TGTGCCAGCAGTCCACGGTCTGCCAAAAACATTCAGTACTTC. Translated: CASSPRSAKNIQYF.

The chain is built from TRBV6-4 and TRBJ1-4; the D is unclear. V was pared by 2 bases and J by 1 base, with 8 bases between. The CDR3 loop spans 15 amino acids. Germline values: CDR1 MRHNA, CDR2 SNTAGT. The CDR3 DNA follows: TGTGCCAGCAGTGACACAATGGGAACTAATGAAAAACTGTTTTTT. Protein sequence: CASSDTMGTNEKLFF.

This rearrangement joins TRBV10-2 to TRBJ2-7, with D possibly being TRBD1 (6 bases). The CDR3 is 14 amino acids. Germline CDR1 and CDR2: WSHSY and SAAADI. With 7 bases removed from V and 7 bases from J, the gap between germline ends came to 20 bases. The CDR3 sequence is CASTPTGGTGEQYF. The CDR3 coding sequence is TGCGCCAGCACTCCGACAGGCGGCACGGGGGAGCAGTACTTC.

This chain uses TRBV5-1 with TRBJ2-2, with D perhaps matching TRBD1 or TRBD2 (5 bases each). Trimming removed 4 bases from V and 4 bases from J, with 11 bases in between. CDR3 length: 14 amino acids. Germline CDR1 SGHRS, CDR2 YFSETQ. The CDR3, as DNA: TGCGCCAGCAGCCCGGGACCTCCCACCGGGGAGCTGTTTTTT. Translating it yields CASSPGPPTGELFF.

V is TRBV9 and J is TRBJ2-1; TRBD2 agrees at 8 bases. The CDR3 sequence is 16 residues long. CDR1 is SGDLS and CDR2 is YYNGEE in the germline V gene. V dropped 3 bases and J dropped 2; count of bases not matched to a gene: 7. The CDR3 loop reads CASSAGGIQAYNEQFF. The CDR3 DNA sequence: TGTGCCAGCAGCGCGGGAGGGATACAGGCCTACAATGAGCAGTTCTTC.

The V and J genes are TRBV3-1 (or the pseudogene TRBV3-2) and TRBJ2-1; weak D call: TRBD2 (5 bases). The CDR3 totals 15 residues. Germline-derived CDR1 and CDR2 are LGHDT and YNNKEL (reference sequence). With 0 bases removed from V and 5 bases from J, the gap between germline ends came to 11 bases. The CDR3 nucleotides are TGTGCCAGCAGCCAAGAAGGGCCGGGGAACAATGAGCAGTTCTTC. Amino acids: CASSQEGPGNNEQFF.

This clone was counted a few times. This chain links TRBV5-4 with TRBJ2-1; perhaps TRBD2 as D (5 bases). The germline V gene has CDR1 SGHNT and CDR2 YYREEE (reference sequence). Trimming left V 0 bases short and J 3 bases short, with 7 bases between. The length of the CDR3 is 14 residues. The CDR3 here is CASSLAGSYNEQFF. CDR3 sequence (DNA): TGTGCCAGCAGCTTGGCGGGGAGCTACAATGAGCAGTTCTTC. Full variable domain (rest looked up from reference TRBV5-4 and TRBJ2-1): ETGVTQSPTHLIKTRGQQVTLRCSSQSGHNTVSWYQQALGQGPQFIFQYYREEENGRGNFPPRFSGLQFPNYSSELNVNALELDDSALYLCASSLAGSYNEQFFGPGTRLTVL.

The CDR3 loop reads CASSQGAGGYTF. As DNA, the CDR3 is TGTGCCAGCTCGCAGGGGGCCGGTGGCTACACCTTC. The gene calls are TRBV4-2 and TRBJ1-2; 8 bases align to TRBD1. This CDR3 comprises 12 residues. Germline CDR1 reads LGHNA; CDR2 reads YNFKEQ. J was trimmed by 7 bases and V by 8 bases; bases with no gene match: 6.

The chain uses TRBV6-6 and TRBJ1-5; 8 nucleotides agree with TRBD1. This CDR3 is built from 14 residues. J lost 7 bases, V lost 5 bases, and 7 bases had no gene match. Germline CDR1 is MNHNY and CDR2 is SVGAGI (reference sequence). The CDR3 protein is CASSQGAGPQPQHF. Here the CDR3 DNA reads TGTGCCAGCAGTCAGGGGGCAGGGCCACAGCCCCAGCATTTT.

The chain links TRBV5-1 to TRBJ2-1; a possible D gene is TRBD2 (6 bases). Trimming removed 7 bases from V and 9 bases from J, with 14 bases in between. Germline assignment: CDR1 SGHRS and CDR2 YFSETQ. The CDR3 contains 12 residues. The CDR3: CASRMAGGEQFF. Here the CDR3 DNA reads TGCGCCAGCCGAATGGCCGGGGGTGAGCAGTTCTTC.

V gene TRBV28 combines with J gene TRBJ1-5, with 7 bases fitting TRBD1. From germline, CDR1 is MDHEN and CDR2 SYDVKM. CDR3 length: 14 residues. Trimming cost V 6 bases and J 7 bases; bases outside gene matches: 9. CDR3 in DNA: TGTGCCAGCAGGCGTTACAGGGGCGGCCAGCCCCAGCATTTT. Translating gives CASRRYRGGQPQHF. Based on the CDR3 plus reference TRBV28 and TRBJ1-5, the full variable domain is DVKVTQSSRYLVKRTGEKVFLECVQDMDHENMFWYRQDPGLGLRLIYFSYDVKMKEKGDIPEGYSVSREKKERFSLILESASTNQTSMYLCASRRYRGGQPQHFGDGTRLSIL.

The chain recombines TRBV27 with TRBJ2-6, with D maybe TRBD2 (6 bases). The CDR3 has 16 residues. Trimming took 5 bases from V and 2 from J, leaving 13 bases between them. Germline V gene sequence: CDR1 MNHEY, CDR2 SMNVEV (reference sequence). CDR3 in DNA: TGTGCCAGCAGTCTGATCTCGGGGGCTGGGGCCAACGTCCTGACTTTC. Translated: CASSLISGAGANVLTF.

The CDR3 region has the DNA TGCGCCAGCAGTACAGGGACGGGCACTGAAGCTTTCTTT. It translates to CASSTGTGTEAFF. V gene TRBV10-1 combines with J gene TRBJ1-1; D possibly corresponds to TRBD1 (6 bases). Trimming removed 5 bases from V and 4 bases from J, with 11 bases in between. The germline CDR1 and CDR2 sequences are WNHNN and SYGVQD (reference sequence). The CDR3 length is 13 residues.

This clone has a handful of counts. The rearrangement joins TRBV28 to TRBJ2-7; D remains ambiguous. There are 12 residues in the CDR3. V was shortened by 3 bases and J by 4 bases, with 7 bases between the two germline ends. Germline-derived CDR1 and CDR2 are MDHEN and SYDVKM. CDR3 nucleotide sequence: TGTGCCAGCAGTTTGAGGCCATACGAGCAGTACTTC. It translates to CASSLRPYEQYF. The whole variable domain, filled in from reference TRBV28 and TRBJ2-7, reads DVKVTQSSRYLVKRTGEKVFLECVQDMDHENMFWYRQDPGLGLRLIYFSYDVKMKEKGDIPEGYSVSREKKERFSLILESASTNQTSMYLCASSLRPYEQYFGPGTRLTVT.

The rearrangement links TRBV6-6 to TRBJ2-7; weak D call: TRBD1 (6 bases). The ends were cut back, 6 bases at V and 5 bases at J, with 17 bases in the middle. The CDR3 consists of 14 residues. Germline lookup yields CDR1 MNHNY and CDR2 SVGAGI (reference sequence). This CDR3 reads CASRREQGVNEQYF. The CDR3 DNA is TGTGCCAGCAGACGCGAACAGGGTGTCAACGAGCAGTACTTC.

This clone was observed a few times. The J gene is TRBJ1-6, the V gene TRBV14, with 7 positions matching TRBD1. The CDR3 length is 18 residues. The ends lost 0 bases at V and 4 bases at J; junction bases unmatched: 9. The germline V gene encodes CDR1 SGHDN and CDR2 FVKESK. CDR3 protein: CASSQDRRTGRYNSPLHF. As DNA, the CDR3 is TGTGCCAGCAGCCAAGATAGACGGACAGGACGATATAATTCACCCCTCCACTTT.

The genes are TRBV6-5 and TRBJ1-4; D is possibly TRBD1 (6 bases). The CDR3 loop spans 14 amino acids. Trimming stripped 8 bases from V and 7 bases from J, with 17 bases between. Germline loops: CDR1 MNHEY, CDR2 SVGAGI. In DNA, the CDR3 is TGTGCCAGCCGGACAGCGGGAATAAGTGAAAAACTGTTTTTT. Its protein is CASRTAGISEKLFF.

The rearrangement joins TRBV28 to TRBJ2-5; D remains unclear. The CDR3 sequence is 14 residues long. Germline values: CDR1 MDHEN, CDR2 SYDVKM. V was cut by 2 bases and J by 5 bases, with 12 bases left in between. The CDR3 protein is CASSLPLTGETQYF. The CDR3 DNA reads as TGTGCCAGCAGTTTACCCCTGACCGGGGAGACCCAGTACTTC.

Worth noting for this clone: At the DNA level, this CDR3 is encoded by other sequences in the same sample as well. The chain recombines TRBV15 with TRBJ1-1; D not resolved. This CDR3 spans 14 amino acids. Germline V gene sequence: CDR1 LNHNV, CDR2 YYDKDF (reference sequence). Deletions cut 1 base from V and 1 base from J, with 7 bases between. Here the CDR3 DNA reads TGTGCCACCAGCAGAGGAGGCACGAACACTGAAGCTTTCTTT. Translating gives CATSRGGTNTEAFF.

The genes are TRBV2 and TRBJ2-2; D may match TRBD1 or TRBD2 (5 bases each). This CDR3 contains 16 residues. V lost 4 bases and J 1 base, leaving 13 bases between the germline ends. The V gene's germline CDR1 is SNHLY and CDR2 FYNNEI. CDR3 residues: CASSGLGGGNTGELFF. The CDR3, as DNA: TGTGCCAGCAGTGGTTTAGGTGGGGGGAACACCGGGGAGCTGTTTTTT.

This clone showed up just once. V usage is TRBV7-2 and J usage is TRBJ1-2, with D unclear. In germline, CDR1 is SGHTA, CDR2 FQGNSA. This CDR3 region has 14 residues. V was trimmed by 1 base and J by 4 bases, leaving 10 bases between them. The chain's CDR3 is CASSLGAVGYGYTF. In DNA form, the CDR3 reads TGTGCCAGCAGCTTAGGGGCTGTGGGCTATGGCTACACCTTC.

The chain is built from TRBV2 and TRBJ1-2; D may be TRBD1 (5 bases). From germline, CDR1 is SNHLY and CDR2 FYNNEI. The CDR3 sequence is 15 residues long. V lost 4 bases to trimming and J lost 4 bases, with 16 bases between them. CDR3 bases: TGTGCCAGCAGTGTGAAGACCCCTGGGACCTATGGCTACACCTTC. Amino acids: CASSVKTPGTYGYTF.